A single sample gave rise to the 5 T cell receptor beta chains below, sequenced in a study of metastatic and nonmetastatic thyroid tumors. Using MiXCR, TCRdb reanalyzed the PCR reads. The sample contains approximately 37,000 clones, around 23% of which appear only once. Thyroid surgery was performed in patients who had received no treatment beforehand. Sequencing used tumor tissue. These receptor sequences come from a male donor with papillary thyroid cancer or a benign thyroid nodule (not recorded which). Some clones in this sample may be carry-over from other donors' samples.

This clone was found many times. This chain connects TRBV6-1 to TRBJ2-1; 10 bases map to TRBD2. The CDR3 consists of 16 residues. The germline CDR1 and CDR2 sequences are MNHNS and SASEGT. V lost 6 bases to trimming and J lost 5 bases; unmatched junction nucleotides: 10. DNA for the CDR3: TGTGCCAGCAGCTCCTATGGACTAGCGGATGACAATGAGCAGTTCTTC. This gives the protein CASSSYGLADDNEQFF.

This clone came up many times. DNA of the CDR3: TGTGCCAGTAGTATTATTTATGGGTGGCTAGCGGGAGGAAATGAGCAGTTCTTC. It translates to CASSIIYGWLAGGNEQFF. The chain combines TRBV19 with TRBJ2-1, with 11 bases that match TRBD2. V trimming: 3 bases; J trimming: 7 bases; junction bases outside the gene matches: 14. Per germline, CDR1 LNHDA and CDR2 SQIVND (reference sequence). The CDR3 is 18 amino acids.

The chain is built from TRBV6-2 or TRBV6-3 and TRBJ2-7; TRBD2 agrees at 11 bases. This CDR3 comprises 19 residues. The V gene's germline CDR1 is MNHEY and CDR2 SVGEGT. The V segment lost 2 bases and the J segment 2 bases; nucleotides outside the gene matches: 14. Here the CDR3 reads CASSYPIAGGFSPTYEQYF. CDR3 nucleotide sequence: TGTGCCAGCAGTTACCCCATAGCGGGAGGGTTCAGTCCCACCTACGAGCAGTACTTC.

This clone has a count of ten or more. The CDR3 DNA follows: TGTGCCTGGAGTGTGGCGGGGGCCGGGGAGCTGTTTTTT. Amino acids: CAWSVAGAGELFF. V is TRBV30 and J is TRBJ2-2, with 7 nucleotides matching TRBD2. Germline CDR1 and CDR2: GTSNPN and SVGIG (reference sequence). The CDR3 is 13 amino acids. Unmatched junction bases numbered 1, after V lost 0 bases and J lost 6 bases.

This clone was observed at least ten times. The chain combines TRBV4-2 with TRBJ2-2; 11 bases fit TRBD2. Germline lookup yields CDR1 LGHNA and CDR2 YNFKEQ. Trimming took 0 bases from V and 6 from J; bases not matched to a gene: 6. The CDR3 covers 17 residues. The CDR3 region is CASSQDLTSGSSGELFF. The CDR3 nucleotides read TGTGCCAGCAGCCAAGATCTAACTAGCGGGAGTTCCGGGGAGCTGTTTTTT.